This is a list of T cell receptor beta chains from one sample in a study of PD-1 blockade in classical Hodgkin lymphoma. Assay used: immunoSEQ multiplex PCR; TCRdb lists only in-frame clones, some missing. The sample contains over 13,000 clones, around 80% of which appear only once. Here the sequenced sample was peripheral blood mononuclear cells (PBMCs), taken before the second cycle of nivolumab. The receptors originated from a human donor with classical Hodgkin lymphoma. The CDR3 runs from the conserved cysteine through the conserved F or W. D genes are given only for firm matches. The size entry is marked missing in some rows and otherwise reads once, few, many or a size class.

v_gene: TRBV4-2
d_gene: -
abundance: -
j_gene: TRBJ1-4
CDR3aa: CASSQGESTNEKLFF
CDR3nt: TGTGCCAGCAGCCAAGGGGAATCAACTAATGAAAAACTGTTTTTT

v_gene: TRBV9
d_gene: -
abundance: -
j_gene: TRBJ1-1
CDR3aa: CASSPQARGTEAFF
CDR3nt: TGTGCCAGCAGCCCCCAAGCGCGTGGCACTGAAGCTTTCTTT

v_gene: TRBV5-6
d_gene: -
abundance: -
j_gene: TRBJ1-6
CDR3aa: CASSLGQGIHNSPLHF
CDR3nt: TGTGCCAGCAGCTTAGGGCAGGGAATCCATAATTCACCCCTCCACTTT

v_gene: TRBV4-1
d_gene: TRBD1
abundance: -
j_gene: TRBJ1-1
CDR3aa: CASSQEGTALNTEAFF
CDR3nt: TGCGCCAGCAGCCAAGAGGGGACAGCCTTGAACACTGAAGCTTTCTTT

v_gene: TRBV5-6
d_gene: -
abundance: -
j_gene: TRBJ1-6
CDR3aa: CASSLNASPLHF
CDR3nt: TGTGCCAGCAGCTTGAACGCGTCACCCCTCCACTTT

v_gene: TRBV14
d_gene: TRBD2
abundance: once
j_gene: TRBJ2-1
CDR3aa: CASSPIVGLAGGTGNEQFF
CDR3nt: TGTGCCAGCAGCCCCATCGTCGGACTAGCGGGGGGAACGGGGAATGAGCAGTTCTTC

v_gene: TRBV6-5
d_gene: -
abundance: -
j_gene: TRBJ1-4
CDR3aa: CAMGGRDTEKLFF
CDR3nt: TGTGCCATGGGTGGCCGGGACACTGAAAAACTGTTTTTT

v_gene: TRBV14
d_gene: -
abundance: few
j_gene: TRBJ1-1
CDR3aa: CASSQGLGTEAFF
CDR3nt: TGTGCCAGCAGCCAAGGTTTGGGCACTGAAGCTTTCTTT

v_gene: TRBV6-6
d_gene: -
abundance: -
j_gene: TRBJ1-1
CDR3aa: CASSYSGLTFF
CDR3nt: TGTGCCAGCAGTTACTCAGGCCTTACTTTCTTT

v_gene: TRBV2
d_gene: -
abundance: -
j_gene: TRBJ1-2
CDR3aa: CASSNYGYTF
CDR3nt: TGTGCCAGCTCCAACTATGGCTACACCTTC

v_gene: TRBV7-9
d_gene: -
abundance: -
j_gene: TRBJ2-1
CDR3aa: CASSPRTNYNEQFF
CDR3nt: TGTGCCAGCAGCCCCCGGACTAACTACAATGAGCAGTTCTTC

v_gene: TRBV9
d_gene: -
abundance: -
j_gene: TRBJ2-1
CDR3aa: CASSLGNEQFF
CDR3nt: TGTGCCAGCAGCCTGGGCAATGAGCAGTTCTTC

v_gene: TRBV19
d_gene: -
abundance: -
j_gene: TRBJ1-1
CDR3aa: CASSNGRTQAFF
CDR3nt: TGTGCCAGTAGTAATGGCAGGACGCAGGCTTTCTTT

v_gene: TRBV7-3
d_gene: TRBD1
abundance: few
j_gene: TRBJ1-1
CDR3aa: CASSLQGAGLGLAFF
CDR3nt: TGTGCCAGCAGCTTACAGGGGGCTGGGCTTGGACTCGCTTTCTTT

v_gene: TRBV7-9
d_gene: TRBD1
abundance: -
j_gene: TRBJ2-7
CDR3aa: CASSVSGRGLYEQYF
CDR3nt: TGTGCCAGCAGCGTTAGCGGCAGGGGGCTATACGAGCAGTACTTC

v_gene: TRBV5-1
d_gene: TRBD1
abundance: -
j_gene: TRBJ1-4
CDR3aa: CASSTGGRDEKLFF
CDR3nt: TGCGCCAGCAGCACAGGGGGGCGAGATGAAAAACTGTTTTTT

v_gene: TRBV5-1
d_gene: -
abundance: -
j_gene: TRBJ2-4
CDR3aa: CASSSTVALKNIQYF
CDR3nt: TGCGCCAGCAGCTCGACAGTAGCACTCAAAAACATTCAGTACTTC

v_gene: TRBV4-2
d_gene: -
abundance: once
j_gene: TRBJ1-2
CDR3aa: CASSQDPWYGYTF
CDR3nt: TGTGCCAGCAGCCAAGACCCCTGGTATGGCTACACCTTC

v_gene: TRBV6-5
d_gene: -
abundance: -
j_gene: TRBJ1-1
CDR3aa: CASSYFLGAGTEAFF
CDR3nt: TGTGCCAGCAGTTACTTTTTGGGGGCCGGGACTGAAGCTTTCTTT

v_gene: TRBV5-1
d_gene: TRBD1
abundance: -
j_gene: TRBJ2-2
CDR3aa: CASSRTGGSGTRELFF
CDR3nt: TGCGCCAGCAGCAGGACAGGGGGAAGTGGAACCCGGGAGCTGTTTTTT

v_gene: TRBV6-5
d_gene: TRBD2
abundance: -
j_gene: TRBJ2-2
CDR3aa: CASRGLGSGELFF
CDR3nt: TGTGCCAGCAGAGGACTAGGGAGCGGGGAGCTGTTTTTT

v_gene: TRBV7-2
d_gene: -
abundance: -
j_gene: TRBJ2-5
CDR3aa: CASSSTETQYF
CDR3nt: TGTGCCAGCAGCTCTACGGAGACCCAGTACTTC

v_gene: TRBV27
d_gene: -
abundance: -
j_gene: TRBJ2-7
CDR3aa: CASSFELGDSYEQYF
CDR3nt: TGTGCCAGCAGTTTTGAGCTGGGGGACTCCTACGAGCAGTACTTC

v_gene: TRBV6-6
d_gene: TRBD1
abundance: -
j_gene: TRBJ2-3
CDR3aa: CASTRGQIIDTQYF
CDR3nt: TGTGCCAGCACCAGGGGGCAGATCATTGATACGCAGTATTTT

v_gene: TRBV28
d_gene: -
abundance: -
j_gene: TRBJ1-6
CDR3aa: CASSFSRTPPGSSYNSPLHF
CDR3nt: TGTGCCAGCAGTTTTTCAAGGACGCCGCCGGGGAGCTCCTATAATTCACCCCTCCACTTT

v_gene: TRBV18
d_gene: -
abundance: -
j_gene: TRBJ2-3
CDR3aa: CASSPVVGGSTDTQYF
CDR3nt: TGTGCCAGCTCACCAGTCGTGGGGGGCAGCACAGATACGCAGTATTTT

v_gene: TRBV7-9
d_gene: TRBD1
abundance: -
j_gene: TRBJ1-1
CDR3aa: CASSSPDRAHTEAFF
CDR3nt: TGTGCCAGCAGCTCACCGGACAGGGCCCACACTGAAGCTTTCTTT

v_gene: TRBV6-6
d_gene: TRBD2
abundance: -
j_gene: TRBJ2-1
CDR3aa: CASSFLAGVTNNEQFF
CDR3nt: TGTGCCAGCAGCTTTCTAGCGGGGGTCACCAACAATGAGCAGTTCTTC